These 15 T cell receptor beta chains originate from one sample sequenced in a study of T cell responses to AZD1222 COVID-19 vaccine. Data came from immunoSEQ multiplex PCR; TCRdb stores just in-frame clones and leaves some out. The sample includes about 120,000 clones, 70% to 90% of them seen just once. This specimen was peripheral blood, taken 28 days after the second AZD1222 dose. All receptors come from an adult who received the AZD1222 COVID-19 vaccine.

The gene calls are TRBV11-2 and TRBJ1-4, with D uncertain. The CDR3 is 16 residues long. Trimming removed 4 bases at V and 4 bases at J, with 16 bases between. Germline CDR1 reads SGHAT; CDR2 reads FQNNGV. The CDR3 nucleotides read TGTGCCAGCAGCTCAAGCCGCCCCGGCCTTAATGAAAAACTGTTTTTT. Its protein product is CASSSSRPGLNEKLFF.

This chain uses TRBV18 with TRBJ2-7; D call uncertain. Per germline, CDR1 KGHSH and CDR2 LQKENI. This CDR3 has 12 residues. V was trimmed by 3 bases and J by 6 bases, leaving 9 bases between them. The CDR3 sequence is CASSPERIEQYF. The CDR3 coding sequence is TGTGCCAGCTCACCGGAGAGGATCGAGCAGTACTTC.

The genes are TRBV28 and TRBJ2-5; D is possibly TRBD1 (6 bases). The germline V gene has CDR1 MDHEN and CDR2 SYDVKM. V lost 5 bases, J lost 2 bases, and 15 bases lay in between. The CDR3 has 15 amino acids. The CDR3 region has the DNA TGTGCCAGCAGTCCACTTTTACAGGGACAAGAGACCCAGTACTTC. It translates to CASSPLLQGQETQYF.

The count of this clone is one. The chain couples TRBV19 to TRBJ2-7, with TRBD1 matching over 7 bases. V lost 4 bases, J lost 5 bases, and 5 bases stayed unmatched. Germline CDR1 and CDR2: LNHDA and SQIVND (reference sequence). The CDR3 runs to 13 residues. The CDR3 region is CASSKTGYNEQYF. CDR3 sequence (DNA): TGTGCCAGTAGTAAGACAGGGTACAACGAGCAGTACTTC.

Only a few counts were recorded for this clone. This sequence joins TRBV5-5 and TRBJ2-1, with 9 bases lining up with TRBD2. CDR3 length: 15 amino acids. J lost 2 bases, V lost 4 bases, and 4 bases had no gene match. The germline CDR1 and CDR2 sequences are SGHKS and YYEKEE (reference sequence). CDR3 sequence: CASSTAGGAYNEQFF. CDR3 coding DNA: TGTGCCAGCAGCACAGCGGGGGGCGCCTACAATGAGCAGTTCTTC.

The chain couples TRBV29-1 to TRBJ2-5; D uncertain. This CDR3 has 11 residues. Germline V gives CDR1 SQVTM, CDR2 ANQGSEA. Trimming cost V 0 bases and J 4 bases, with 3 bases left between them. CDR3 sequence reads: CSVEEGETQYF. The CDR3 nucleotides read TGCAGCGTTGAAGAAGGAGAGACCCAGTACTTC.

The chain uses TRBV5-1 and TRBJ1-1, with TRBD1 identical over 10 bases. The CDR3 consists of 15 residues. Losses at the gene ends were 0 bases for V and 5 bases for J; bases not matched to a gene: 4. The germline CDR1 and CDR2 sequences are SGHRS and YFSETQ. As DNA, the CDR3 is TGCGCCAGCAGCTTGGTGGCGGGACAGGGGACTGAAGCTTTCTTT. It translates to CASSLVAGQGTEAFF.

This clone was seen a few times. The J gene is TRBJ1-6, the V gene TRBV19; a possible D gene is TRBD1 (5 bases). CDR1 is LNHDA, CDR2 SQIVND, per germline (reference sequence). The CDR3 loop spans 14 amino acids. Trimming left V 8 bases short and J 7 bases short, with 15 bases between. CDR3: CASHPPGGNSPLHF. Written as DNA, the CDR3 is TGTGCCAGTCATCCCCCGGGGGGGAATTCACCCCTCCACTTT.

The chain joins TRBV21-1 to TRBJ1-6; the D call TRBD1 from the table was never checked on the DNA. TRBV21-1 is flagged as a pseudogene. This CDR3 has 14 residues. The CDR3 DNA reads as TGTGCCAGCAGCAACCCCCTACAGGATTCACCCCTCCACTTT. Protein sequence: CASSNPLQDSPLHF.

The chain has TRBV3-1 (or the pseudogene TRBV3-2) and TRBJ1-2, with D tentatively TRBD1 (6 bases). The CDR3 runs 13 residues. Trimming removed 4 bases at V and 13 bases at J, with 19 bases between. Per germline, CDR1 LGHDT and CDR2 YNNKEL (reference sequence). The CDR3, as DNA: TGTGCCAGCAGCCTAATGGGGGCAGGGTACCTCACCTTC. Translated, it gives CASSLMGAGYLTF.

The chain combines TRBV5-1 with TRBJ1-6; the match to TRBD1 covers 7 bases. The CDR3 runs 16 residues. CDR1 SGHRS and CDR2 YFSETQ come from the germline V gene. J lost 7 bases, V lost 4 bases, and 11 bases had no gene match. The CDR3: CASSLIGQATNSPLHF. The CDR3 DNA sequence: TGCGCCAGCAGCCTAATAGGACAGGCGACAAATTCACCCCTCCACTTT.

V usage is TRBV4-1 and J usage is TRBJ2-1, with D maybe TRBD1 (6 bases). This CDR3 comprises 12 residues. CDR1 and CDR2 (germline): MGHRA, YSYEKL. The ends were cut back, 4 bases at V and 10 bases at J, with 11 bases in the middle. CDR3 coding DNA: TGCGCCAGCAGCCTTCAGGGGTACGAGCAGTTCTTC. Amino acids: CASSLQGYEQFF.

The CDR3 coding sequence is TGTGCCAGCAGCCAAGAGTTGGGATTGAATTCACCCCTCCACTTT. It is translated as CASSQELGLNSPLHF. V usage is TRBV4-2 and J usage is TRBJ1-6; D call uncertain. Trimming took 0 bases from V and 7 from J, leaving 10 bases between them. CDR3 size: 15 residues. Germline V lookup: CDR1 LGHNA, CDR2 YNFKEQ.

This chain connects TRBV5-1 to TRBJ1-3; D call uncertain. The CDR3 is made up of 15 amino acids. V shed 6 bases and J shed 0 bases, with 13 bases lying between them. CDR1 and CDR2 from the germline V gene are SGHRS and YFSETQ. DNA of the CDR3: TGCGCCAGCACCCAGGACGGAAGCTCTGGAAACACCATATATTTT. Translated: CASTQDGSSGNTIYF. Full variable domain (rest looked up from reference TRBV5-1 and TRBJ1-3): KAGVTQTPRYLIKTRGQQVTLSCSPISGHRSVSWYQQTPGQGLQFLFEYFSETQRNKGNFPGRFSGRQFSNSRSEMNVSTLELGDSALYLCASTQDGSSGNTIYFGEGSWLTVV.

The chain joins TRBV28 to TRBJ1-1; 10 bases agree with TRBD1. This CDR3 is built from 15 residues. The germline CDR1 and CDR2 sequences are MDHEN and SYDVKM. Trimming at V came to 3 bases and at J to 7 bases, leaving 8 bases not matched to a gene. The CDR3 DNA reads as TGTGCCAGCAGTTTTTCACCGGGACAGGGGTTTGAAGCTTTCTTT. Its protein product is CASSFSPGQGFEAFF.